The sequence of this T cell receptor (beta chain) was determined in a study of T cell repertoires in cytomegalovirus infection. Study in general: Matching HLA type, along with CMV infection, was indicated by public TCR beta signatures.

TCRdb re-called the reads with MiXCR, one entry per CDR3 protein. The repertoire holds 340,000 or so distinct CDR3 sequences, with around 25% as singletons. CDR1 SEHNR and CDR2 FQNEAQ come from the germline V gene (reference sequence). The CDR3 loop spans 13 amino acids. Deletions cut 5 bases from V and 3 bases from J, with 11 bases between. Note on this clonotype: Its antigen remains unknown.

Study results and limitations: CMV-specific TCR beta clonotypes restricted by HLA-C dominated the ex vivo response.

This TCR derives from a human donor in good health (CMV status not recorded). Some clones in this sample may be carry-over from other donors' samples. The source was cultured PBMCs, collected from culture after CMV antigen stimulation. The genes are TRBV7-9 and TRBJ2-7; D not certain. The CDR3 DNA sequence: TGTGCCAGCAGCCCCTCGACAAGCTACGAGCAGTACGTC. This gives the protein CASSPSTSYEQYV.